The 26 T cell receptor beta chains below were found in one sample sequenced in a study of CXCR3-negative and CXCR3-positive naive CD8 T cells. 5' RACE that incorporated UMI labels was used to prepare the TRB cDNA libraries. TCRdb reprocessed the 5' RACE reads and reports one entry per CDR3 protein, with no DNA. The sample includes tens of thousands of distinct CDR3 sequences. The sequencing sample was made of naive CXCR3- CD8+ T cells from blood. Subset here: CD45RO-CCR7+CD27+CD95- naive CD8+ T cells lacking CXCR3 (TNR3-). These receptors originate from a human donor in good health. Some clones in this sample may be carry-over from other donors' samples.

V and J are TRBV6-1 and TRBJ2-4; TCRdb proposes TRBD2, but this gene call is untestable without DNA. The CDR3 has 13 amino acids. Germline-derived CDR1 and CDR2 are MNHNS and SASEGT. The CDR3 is CASSGGDENIQYF.

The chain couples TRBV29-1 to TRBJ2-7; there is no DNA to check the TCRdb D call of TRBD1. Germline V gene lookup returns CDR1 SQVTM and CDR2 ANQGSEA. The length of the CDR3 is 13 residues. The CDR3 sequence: CSVSEQGGYEQYF.

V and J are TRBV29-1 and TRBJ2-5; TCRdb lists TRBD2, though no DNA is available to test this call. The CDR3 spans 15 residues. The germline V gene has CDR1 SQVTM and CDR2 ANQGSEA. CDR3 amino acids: CSVGIGRALEETQYF. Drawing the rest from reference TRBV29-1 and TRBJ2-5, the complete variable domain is SAVISQKPSRDICQRGTSLTIQCQVDSQVTMMFWYRQQPGQSLTLIATANQGSEATYESGFVIDKFPISRPNLTFSTLTVSNMSPEDSSIYLCSVGIGRALEETQYFGPGTRLLVL.

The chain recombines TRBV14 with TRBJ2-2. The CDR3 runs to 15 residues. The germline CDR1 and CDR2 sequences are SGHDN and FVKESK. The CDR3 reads CASSQDPWGAGELFF.

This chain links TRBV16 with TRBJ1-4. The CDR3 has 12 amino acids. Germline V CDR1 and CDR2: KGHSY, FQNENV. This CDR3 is CASSPGTGKLFF. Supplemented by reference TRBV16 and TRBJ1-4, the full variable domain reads GEEVAQTPKHLVRGEGQKAKLYCAPIKGHSYVFWYQQVLKNEFKFLISFQNENVFDETGMPKERFSAKCLPNSPCSLEIQATKLEDSAVYFCASSPGTGKLFFGSGTQLSVL.

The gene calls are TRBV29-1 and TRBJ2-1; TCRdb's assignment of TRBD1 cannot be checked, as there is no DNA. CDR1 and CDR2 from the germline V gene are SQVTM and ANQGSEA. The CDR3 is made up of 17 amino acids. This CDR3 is CSVGGALGGADDNEQFF.

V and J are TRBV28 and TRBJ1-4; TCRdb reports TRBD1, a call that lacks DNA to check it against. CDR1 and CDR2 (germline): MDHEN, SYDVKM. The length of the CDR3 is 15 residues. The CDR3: CASSTRQDINEKLFF.

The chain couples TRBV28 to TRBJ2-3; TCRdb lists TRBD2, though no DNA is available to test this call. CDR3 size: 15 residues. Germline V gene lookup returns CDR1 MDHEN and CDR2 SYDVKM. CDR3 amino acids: CASSITSGVPDMQYF.

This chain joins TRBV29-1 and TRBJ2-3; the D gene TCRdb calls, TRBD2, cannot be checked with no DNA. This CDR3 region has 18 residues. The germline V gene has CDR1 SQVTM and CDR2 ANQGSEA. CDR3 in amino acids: CSVEVVAGPTQSTDTQYF.

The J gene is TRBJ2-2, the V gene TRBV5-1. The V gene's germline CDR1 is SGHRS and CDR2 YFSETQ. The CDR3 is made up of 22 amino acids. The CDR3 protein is CASSLSPLTHSSIKANTGELFF.

CDR3 region: CASSQGGMDEKLFF. This chain links TRBV4-1 with TRBJ1-4. The germline V gene encodes CDR1 MGHRA and CDR2 YSYEKL. The CDR3 is 14 amino acids.

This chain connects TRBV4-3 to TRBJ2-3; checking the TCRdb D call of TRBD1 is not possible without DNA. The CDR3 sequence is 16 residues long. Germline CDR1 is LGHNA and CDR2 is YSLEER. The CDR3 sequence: CASSQQVRGRKDTQYF.

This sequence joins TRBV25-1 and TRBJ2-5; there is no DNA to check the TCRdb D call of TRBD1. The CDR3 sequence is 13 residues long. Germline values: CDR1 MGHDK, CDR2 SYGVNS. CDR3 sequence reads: CASSGQGQETQYF.

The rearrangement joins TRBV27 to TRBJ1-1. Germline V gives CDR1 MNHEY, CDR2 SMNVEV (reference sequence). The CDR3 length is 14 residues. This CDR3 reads CASSQDTTVSEAFF.

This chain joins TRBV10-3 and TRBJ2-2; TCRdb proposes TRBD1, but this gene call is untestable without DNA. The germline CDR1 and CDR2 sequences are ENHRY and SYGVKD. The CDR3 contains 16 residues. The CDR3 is CAISDPPGEDTGELFF.

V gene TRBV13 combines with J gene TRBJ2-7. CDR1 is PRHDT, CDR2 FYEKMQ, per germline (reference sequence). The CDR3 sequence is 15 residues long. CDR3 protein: CASSLFGVHSYEQYF.

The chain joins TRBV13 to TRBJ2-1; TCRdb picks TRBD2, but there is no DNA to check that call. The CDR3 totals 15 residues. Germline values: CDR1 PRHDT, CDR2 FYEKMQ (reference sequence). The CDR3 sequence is CASKAAGELTDEQFF.

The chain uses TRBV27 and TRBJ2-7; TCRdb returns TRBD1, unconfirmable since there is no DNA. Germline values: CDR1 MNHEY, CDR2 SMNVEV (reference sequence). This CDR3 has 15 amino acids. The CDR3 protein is CASSLVPASSYEQYF.

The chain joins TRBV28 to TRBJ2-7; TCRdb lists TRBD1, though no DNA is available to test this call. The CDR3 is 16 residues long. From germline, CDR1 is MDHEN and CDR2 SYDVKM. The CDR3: CASSSPGAIYLSEQYF.

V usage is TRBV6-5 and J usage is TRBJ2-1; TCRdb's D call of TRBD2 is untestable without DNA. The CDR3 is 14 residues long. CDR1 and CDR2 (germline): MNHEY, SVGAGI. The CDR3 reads CAISLYGTVDEQFF.

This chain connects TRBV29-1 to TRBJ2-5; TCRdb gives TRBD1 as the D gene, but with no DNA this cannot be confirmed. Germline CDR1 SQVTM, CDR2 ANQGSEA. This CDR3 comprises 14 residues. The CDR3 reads CSVPLDGDQETQYF.

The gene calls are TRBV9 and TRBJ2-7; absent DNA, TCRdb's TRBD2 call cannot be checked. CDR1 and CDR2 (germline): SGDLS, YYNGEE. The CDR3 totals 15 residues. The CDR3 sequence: CASSVGGSGVYEQYF.

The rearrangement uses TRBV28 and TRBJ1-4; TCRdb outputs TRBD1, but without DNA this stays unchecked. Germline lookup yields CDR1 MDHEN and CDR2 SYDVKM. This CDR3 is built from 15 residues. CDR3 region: CASSFRDRYNEKLFF.

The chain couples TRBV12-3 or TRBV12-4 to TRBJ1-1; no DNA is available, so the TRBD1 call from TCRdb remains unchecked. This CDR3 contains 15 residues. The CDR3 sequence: CASSLVAGGTTEAFF.

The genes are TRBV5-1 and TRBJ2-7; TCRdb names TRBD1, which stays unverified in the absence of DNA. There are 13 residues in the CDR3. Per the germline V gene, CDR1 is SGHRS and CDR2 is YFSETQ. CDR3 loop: CASSLTQGYEQYF.

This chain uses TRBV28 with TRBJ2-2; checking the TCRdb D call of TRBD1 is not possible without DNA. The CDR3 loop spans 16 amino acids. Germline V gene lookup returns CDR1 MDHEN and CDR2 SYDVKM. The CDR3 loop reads CASSPARQGETGELFF.